This TCR beta chain emerged from a study of response to subunit inactivated influenza vaccine (dated by TCRdb to the late 2010s). In the study overall: The study used deep quantitative T cell receptor repertoire profiling to track responses to a trivalent subunit inactivated influenza vaccine.

Library generation was performed with RT-PCR. TCRdb names Illumina HiSeq 2500 as the instrument used. TCRdb reprocessed the public reads (quality trimming at Q25 with fastp, clone calling with MiXCR) and kept in-frame beta chains. Duplicate CDR3 protein sequences are folded into a single record with the most common DNA and genes. In this sample the table shows fewer than 250,000 distinct CDR3 sequences, about an eighth of which occur a single time. In total, the top ten clones hold approximately 25% of the sample. Comments on this clonotype: Its antigen is currently not known. The input lacks base qualities; no much larger clone sits a single base away.

The investigation overall reported the following: The authors suggested that each seasonal influenza vaccination may recruit only a limited number of new T cells.

Trimming at the junction amounts to 4 bases on V and 4 bases on J, and the germline ends lie 15 bases apart. Spanning cysteine to phenylalanine, the CDR3 consists of 14 amino acids. The only DNA kept is the CDR3, 42 bases in frame from the first base. Based on the germline V gene, the CDR1 and CDR2 sequences are SGHDT and YYEEEE. This TCR was sampled from a man aged 45-65 years who received an inactivated influenza vaccine. Donor details come from another sample of the same person, matched by shared clones. This chain joins TRBV5-6 to TRBJ2-7, and the D gene may be TRBD2, 6 bases matching. This material consisted of CD8+ T cells sorted from PBMCs, taken 5 days after vaccination. The bases read TGTGCCAGCAGCCCCGGGACTGATTTGTACGAGCAGTACTTC. It codes for CASSPGTDLYEQYF.